These 3 T cell receptor beta chains were all obtained from the same sample, sequenced in a study of OX40 agonist ivuxolimab in advanced cancers. The protocol was immunoSEQ multiplex PCR, while the TCRdb copy is restricted to in-frame clones and leaves out a portion. The sample includes some 70,000 clones, approximately 90% of them seen just once. Sequenced material: CD4+ or CD8+ T cells sorted from blood, taken in a trial of the OX40 agonist ivuxolimab. The receptors derive from an adult with an advanced solid tumor such as melanoma, head and neck, liver or kidney cancer.

J is TRBJ2-7 and V is TRBV7-9; tentatively, D is TRBD1 or TRBD2 (7 bases each). CDR1 and CDR2 (germline): SEHNR, FQNEAQ (reference sequence). Trimming took off 2 bases at V and 5 bases at J, with 13 bases between the two ends. CDR3 length equals 14 residues. In DNA form, the CDR3 reads TGTGCCAGCAGCTTATTGTCAGGGGGGGACGAGCAGTACTTC. Translation: CASSLLSGGDEQYF. Full variable domain (remainder filled in from reference TRBV7-9 and TRBJ2-7): DTGVSQNPRHKITKRGQNVTFRCDPISEHNRLYWYRQTLGQGPEFLTYFQNEAQLEKSRLLSDRFSAERPKGSFSTLEIQRTEQGDSAMYLCASSLLSGGDEQYFGPGTRLTVT.

V is TRBV5-4 and J is TRBJ2-1, with 9 bases matching TRBD2. Germline V lookup: CDR1 SGHNT, CDR2 YYREEE (reference sequence). Trimming removed 1 base from V and 15 bases from J; junction bases left unmatched: 14. CDR3 length equals 15 residues. The CDR3 loop is CASSLNRLAGSSGFF. The CDR3 region has the DNA TGTGCCAGCAGCTTGAATAGGCTAGCGGGATCCTCGGGGTTCTTC.

This clone has a single count. V usage is TRBV19 and J usage is TRBJ2-7; TRBD2 aligns across 11 bases. The CDR3 runs 16 residues. Germline V gene sequence: CDR1 LNHDA, CDR2 SQIVND (reference sequence). V shed 4 bases and J 2 bases; nucleotides not matched to a gene: 7. Here the CDR3 DNA reads TGTGCCAGTAGTACCTTATCTAGCGGGAGGCCCTACGAGCAGTACTTC. It encodes CASSTLSSGRPYEQYF.